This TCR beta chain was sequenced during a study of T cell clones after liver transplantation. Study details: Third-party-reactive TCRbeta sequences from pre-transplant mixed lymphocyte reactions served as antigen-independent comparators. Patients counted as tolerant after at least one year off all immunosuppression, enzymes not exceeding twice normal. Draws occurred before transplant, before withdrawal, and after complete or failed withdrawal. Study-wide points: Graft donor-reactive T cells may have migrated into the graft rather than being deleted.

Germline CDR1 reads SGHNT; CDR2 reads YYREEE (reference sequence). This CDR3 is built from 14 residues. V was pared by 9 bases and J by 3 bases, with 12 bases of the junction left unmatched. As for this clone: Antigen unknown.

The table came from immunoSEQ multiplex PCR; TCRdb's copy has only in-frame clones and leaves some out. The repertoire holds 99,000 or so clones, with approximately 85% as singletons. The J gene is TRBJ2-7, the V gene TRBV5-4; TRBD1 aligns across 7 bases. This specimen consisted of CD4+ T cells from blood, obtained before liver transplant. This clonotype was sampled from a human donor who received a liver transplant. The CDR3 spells CATSLTGQLYEQYF. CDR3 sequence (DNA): TGTGCCACGAGCCTCACGGGACAGCTCTACGAGCAGTACTTC.